These 21 T cell receptor beta chains came from one sample sequenced in a study of OX40 agonist ivuxolimab in advanced cancers. TCRdb's table, derived via immunoSEQ multiplex PCR, lists solely in-frame clones and lacks some. Of more than 60,000 clones listed, about 88% were seen once; the top ten hold about 4%. The specimen was CD4+ or CD8+ T cells sorted from blood, collected in a trial of the OX40 agonist ivuxolimab. These receptors originate from an adult with an advanced solid tumor such as melanoma, head and neck, liver or kidney cancer.

Comments on this clone: One end of the junction does not line up with germline, which may come from a read error. This sequence joins TRBV9 and TRBJ2-1, with D perhaps matching TRBD2 (6 bases). Germline CDR1 reads SGDLS; CDR2 reads YYNGEE. CDR3 length equals 15 residues. The CDR3 sequence: CASNRRWDSHNEQFF. The CDR3 DNA reads TGTGCCAGCAACCGTAGATGGGACTCCCACAATGAGCAGTTCTTC. Variable domain in full (rest from reference TRBV9 and TRBJ2-1): DSGVTQTPKHLITATGQRVTLRCSPRSGDLSVYWYQQSLDQGLQFLIQYYNGEERAKGNILERFSAQQFPDLHSELNLSSLELGDSALYFCASNRRWDSHNEQFFGPGTRLTVL.

The chain carries TRBV2 and TRBJ2-7; 12 nucleotides line up with TRBD2. This CDR3 has 13 amino acids. With 9 bases clipped from V and 5 bases from J, the junction kept 5 bases outside the gene matches. CDR1 SNHLY and CDR2 FYNNEI come from the germline V gene. CDR3 nucleotide sequence: TGTGCCAGAAGGACTAGCGGGAACAACGAGCAGTACTTC. Its translation: CARRTSGNNEQYF.

The chain uses TRBV19 and TRBJ1-1, with D possibly matching TRBD1 (6 bases). Germline V lookup: CDR1 LNHDA, CDR2 SQIVND (reference sequence). The V and J ends lost 1 base and 3 bases respectively, with 15 bases between them. The length of the CDR3 is 16 residues. The CDR3 sequence: CASSIGGGQLYTEAFF. DNA for the CDR3: TGTGCCAGTAGTATAGGAGGGGGGCAGCTGTACACTGAAGCTTTCTTT.

V usage is TRBV5-1 and J usage is TRBJ2-3, with D possibly being TRBD1 or TRBD2 (5 bases each). Trimming removed 2 bases from V and 4 bases from J, with 17 bases in between. The germline V gene has CDR1 SGHRS and CDR2 YFSETQ. The CDR3 totals 16 residues. The CDR3 here is CASSLTTSGRADTQYF. The CDR3 DNA sequence: TGCGCCAGCAGCTTAACCACTTCAGGGAGAGCAGATACGCAGTATTTT. Full variable domain (outside the CDR3, taken from reference TRBV5-1 and TRBJ2-3): KAGVTQTPRYLIKTRGQQVTLSCSPISGHRSVSWYQQTPGQGLQFLFEYFSETQRNKGNFPGRFSGRQFSNSRSEMNVSTLELGDSALYLCASSLTTSGRADTQYFGPGTRLTVL.

The rearrangement links TRBV27 to TRBJ2-2; D not certain. The ends were cut back, 1 base at V and 0 bases at J, with 9 bases in the middle. Looked up from germline, CDR1 is MNHEY and CDR2 is SMNVEV (reference sequence). There are 16 residues in the CDR3. CDR3 sequence reads: CASSLLVAANTGELFF. CDR3 coding DNA: TGTGCCAGCAGTTTATTGGTCGCCGCGAACACCGGGGAGCTGTTTTTT.

V usage is TRBV28 and J usage is TRBJ2-1; TRBD2 aligns across 12 bases. Germline values: CDR1 MDHEN, CDR2 SYDVKM. The CDR3 is 16 amino acids. V lost 5 bases and J lost 7; bases outside the gene matches: 9. Written as DNA, the CDR3 is TGTGCCAGCAGTCGGCTAGCGGGAGGGCCCGGGAATGAGCAGTTCTTC. Amino acids: CASSRLAGGPGNEQFF.

V is TRBV6-1 and J is TRBJ2-2; D is unclear. Germline V lookup: CDR1 MNHNS, CDR2 SASEGT. This CDR3 comprises 12 residues. V lost 6 bases to trimming and J lost 2 bases, with 4 bases between them. CDR3 bases: TGTGCCAGCAGGGGAAACACCGGGGAGCTGTTTTTT. Translating gives CASRGNTGELFF.

The CDR3 loop reads CASSPPVQGAGDTQYF. The CDR3 bases are TGTGCCAGCTCACCACCCGTACAGGGGGCAGGAGATACGCAGTATTTT. The chain links TRBV18 to TRBJ2-3, with 9 bases that match TRBD1. Trimming cost V 0 bases and J 5 bases; bases outside gene matches: 6. The CDR3 length is 16 residues. Germline V gene data show CDR1 as KGHSH and CDR2 as LQKENI. Based on the CDR3 plus reference TRBV18 and TRBJ2-3, the full variable domain is NAGVMQNPRHLVRRRGQEARLRCSPMKGHSHVYWYRQLPEEGLKFMVYLQKENIIDESGMPKERFSAEFPKEGPSILRIQQVVRGDSAAYFCASSPPVQGAGDTQYFGPGTRLTVL.

The V gene is TRBV5-1, the J gene TRBJ2-5, with 9 positions matching TRBD1. Germline loops: CDR1 SGHRS, CDR2 YFSETQ. The V gene end was trimmed by 2 bases and the J gene end by 4 bases; junction bases not matched to a gene: 6. This CDR3 spans 15 amino acids. The CDR3 sequence is CASSFQGQGLETQYF. The DNA of the CDR3 is TGCGCCAGCAGCTTCCAAGGACAGGGGTTAGAGACCCAGTACTTC.

V usage is TRBV7-9 and J usage is TRBJ1-6; TRBD1 matches 7 bases. V shed 5 bases, J shed 6 bases, and the junction held 13 bases outside the gene matches. CDR1 is SEHNR, CDR2 FQNEAQ, per germline (reference sequence). The CDR3 covers 17 residues. The CDR3 loop is CASSSGPGTVVNSPLHF. CDR3 nucleotides: TGTGCCAGCAGCAGCGGCCCCGGGACAGTAGTTAATTCACCCCTCCACTTT.

CDR3 in amino acids: CASSYSFPQRGIEAFF. The CDR3 bases are TGTGCCAGCAGTTACTCTTTTCCCCAGCGGGGAATTGAAGCTTTCTTT. J is TRBJ1-1 and V is TRBV6-5, with D hard to call. Trimming removed 0 bases at V and 7 bases at J, with 18 bases between. The germline gives CDR1 MNHEY, CDR2 SVGAGI. The CDR3 is 16 residues long.

This chain connects TRBV28 to TRBJ2-2, with 11 bases lining up with TRBD1. The V gene's germline CDR1 is MDHEN and CDR2 SYDVKM. V shed 2 bases and J 4 bases; nucleotides not matched to a gene: 3. CDR3 length: 16 amino acids. The CDR3 spells CASSLAGQGVTGELFF. Written as DNA, the CDR3 is TGTGCCAGCAGTTTAGCGGGACAGGGGGTCACCGGGGAGCTGTTTTTT. The complete variable domain, with remaining parts taken from reference TRBV28 and TRBJ2-2, reads DVKVTQSSRYLVKRTGEKVFLECVQDMDHENMFWYRQDPGLGLRLIYFSYDVKMKEKGDIPEGYSVSREKKERFSLILESASTNQTSMYLCASSLAGQGVTGELFFGEGSRLTVL.

V is TRBV4-1 and J is TRBJ2-2; D gene uncertain. This CDR3 comprises 18 residues. Per the germline V gene, CDR1 is MGHRA and CDR2 is YSYEKL. Trimming shortened V by 0 bases and J by 2 bases, and 16 bases separated the two germline ends. In DNA, the CDR3 is TGCGCCAGCAGCCAAGATATAGGAGCGTTCCATAACACCGGGGAGCTGTTTTTT. It translates to CASSQDIGAFHNTGELFF.

This chain uses TRBV5-5 with TRBJ2-1, with D perhaps given as TRBD1 or TRBD2 (5 bases each). This CDR3 has 16 amino acids. Germline values: CDR1 SGHKS, CDR2 YYEKEE (reference sequence). V was clipped by 3 bases and J by 4 bases, with 17 bases between them. CDR3 in amino acids: CASSSGAFGAYNEQFF. The CDR3 DNA is TGTGCCAGCAGCTCTGGTGCCTTCGGGGCTTACAATGAGCAGTTCTTC.

The V and J genes are TRBV4-2 and TRBJ1-4, with D unresolved. Germline CDR1 is LGHNA and CDR2 is YNFKEQ. Trimming took off 0 bases at V and 1 base at J, with 9 bases between the two ends. This CDR3 contains 16 residues. The CDR3 DNA is TGTGCCAGCAGCCAAGACTTAGGCAGAACTAATGAAAAACTGTTTTTT. It yields the protein CASSQDLGRTNEKLFF.

This chain connects TRBV15 to TRBJ1-4; D unresolved. The ends were cut back, 0 bases at V and 0 bases at J, with 14 bases in the middle. The CDR3 has 18 amino acids. Germline lookup yields CDR1 LNHNV and CDR2 YYDKDF (reference sequence). CDR3: CATSRDPLTAPTNEKLFF. The CDR3 DNA reads TGTGCCACCAGCAGAGATCCTCTCACAGCACCAACTAATGAAAAACTGTTTTTT.

The chain combines TRBV18 with TRBJ2-5; D not certain. Germline V gene sequence: CDR1 KGHSH, CDR2 LQKENI. The CDR3 is 11 amino acids. The V end lost 3 bases, the J end lost 6 bases, and 5 bases lay between the germline ends. DNA of the CDR3: TGTGCCAGCTCACCTCAACAGACCCAGTACTTC. Translating it yields CASSPQQTQYF.

This rearrangement joins TRBV6-1 to TRBJ1-3, with a weak D call TRBD1 (5 bases). V dropped 0 bases and J dropped 9 bases, with 6 bases sitting between them. This CDR3 is 12 amino acids long. Germline CDR1 reads MNHNS; CDR2 reads SASEGT. CDR3 sequence (DNA): TGTGCCAGCAGTGAAGCTGGGGGCACCATATATTTT. This codes for CASSEAGGTIYF.

This clone was observed once. The chain joins TRBV9 to TRBJ1-5, with TRBD1 matching over 8 bases. V dropped 3 bases and J dropped 3; count of bases not matched to a gene: 8. The CDR3 covers 16 residues. CDR1 and CDR2 from the germline V gene are SGDLS and YYNGEE. Written as DNA, the CDR3 is TGTGCCAGCAGCGGGGGAGGGACAGGTGACAATCAGCCCCAGCATTTT. Protein: CASSGGGTGDNQPQHF.

The gene calls are TRBV7-3 and TRBJ2-2; no definite D call. The germline CDR1 and CDR2 sequences are SGHTA and FQGTGA. This CDR3 contains 13 residues. The germline V and J ends were trimmed by 1 base and 3 bases, with 3 bases remaining between them. As DNA, the CDR3 is TGTGCCAGCAGCTTAATTCACACCGGGGAGCTGTTTTTT. This sequence encodes CASSLIHTGELFF.

The chain carries TRBV5-8 and TRBJ1-1; D unclear. The CDR3 loop spans 12 amino acids. Trimming took 1 base from V and 8 from J, leaving 9 bases between them. The germline V gene has CDR1 SGHTS and CDR2 YDEGEE. CDR3 DNA: TGTGCCAGCAGCTTGTACGATGGAGAAGCTTTCTTT. This sequence encodes CASSLYDGEAFF. Full variable domain (remainder filled in from reference TRBV5-8 and TRBJ1-1): EAGVTQSPTHLIKTRGQQATLRCSPISGHTSVYWYQQALGLGLQFLLWYDEGEERNRGNFPPRFSGRQFPNYSSELNVNALELEDSALYLCASSLYDGEAFFGQGTRLTVV.